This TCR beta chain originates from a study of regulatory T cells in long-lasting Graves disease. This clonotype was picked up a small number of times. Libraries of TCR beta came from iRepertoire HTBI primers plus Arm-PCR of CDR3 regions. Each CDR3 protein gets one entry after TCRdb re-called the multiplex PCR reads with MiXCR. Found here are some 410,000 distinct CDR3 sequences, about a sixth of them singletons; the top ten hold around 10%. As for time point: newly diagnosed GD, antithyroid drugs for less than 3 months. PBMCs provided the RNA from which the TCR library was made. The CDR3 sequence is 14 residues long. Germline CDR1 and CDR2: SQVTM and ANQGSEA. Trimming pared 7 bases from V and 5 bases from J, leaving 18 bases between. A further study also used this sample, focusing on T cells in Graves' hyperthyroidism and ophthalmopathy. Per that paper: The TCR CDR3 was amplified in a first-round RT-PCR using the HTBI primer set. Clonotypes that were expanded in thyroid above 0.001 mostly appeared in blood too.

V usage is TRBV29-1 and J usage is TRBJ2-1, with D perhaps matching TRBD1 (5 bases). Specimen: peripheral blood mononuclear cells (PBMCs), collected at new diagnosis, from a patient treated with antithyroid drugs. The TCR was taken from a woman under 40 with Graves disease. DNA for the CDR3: TGCAGCGGCGTCTTGTGGGGCCCTAACAATGAGCAGTTCTTC. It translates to CSGVLWGPNNEQFF.